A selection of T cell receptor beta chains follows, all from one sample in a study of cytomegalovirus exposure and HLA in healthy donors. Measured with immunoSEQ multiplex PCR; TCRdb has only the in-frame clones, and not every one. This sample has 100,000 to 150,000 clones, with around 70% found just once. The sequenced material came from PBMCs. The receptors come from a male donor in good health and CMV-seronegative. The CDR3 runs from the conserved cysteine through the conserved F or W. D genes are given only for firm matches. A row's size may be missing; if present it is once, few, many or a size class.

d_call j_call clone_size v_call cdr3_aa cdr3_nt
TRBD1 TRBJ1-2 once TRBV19 CASDEGGGGYTF TGTGCCAGTGATGAAGGGGGCGGAGGCTACACCTTC
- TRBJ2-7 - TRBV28 CASIGSSGLNTF TGTGCCAGCATTGGGTCTTCGGGACTGAACACCTTC
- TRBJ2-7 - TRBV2 CASRVGSYEQYF TGTGCCAGCAGAGTGGGCTCCTACGAGCAGTACTTC
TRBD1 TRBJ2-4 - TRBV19 CASSISGGAKNIQYF TGTGCCAGTAGTATTTCAGGGGGTGCCAAAAACATTCAGTACTTC
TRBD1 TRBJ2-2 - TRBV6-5 CASRFDRGHTGELFF TGTGCCAGCAGATTTGACAGGGGGCACACCGGGGAGCTGTTTTTT
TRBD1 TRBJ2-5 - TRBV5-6 CASSQTGVQETQYF TGTGCCAGCAGCCAAACAGGGGTTCAAGAGACCCAGTACTTC
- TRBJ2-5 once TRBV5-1 CASSLAFGRQETQYF TGCGCCAGCAGCTTGGCCTTTGGGAGACAAGAGACCCAGTACTTC
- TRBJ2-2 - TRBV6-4 CASSDKAGKNTGELFF TGTGCCAGCAGTGATAAGGCGGGGAAGAACACCGGGGAGCTGTTTTTT
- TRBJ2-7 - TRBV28 CASSTAGRGVEQHF TGTGCCAGCAGTACAGCGGGAAGGGGGGTCGAGCAGCACTTC
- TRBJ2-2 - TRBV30 CAWRPGTGELFF TGTGCCTGGAGACCGGGAACCGGGGAGCTGTTTTTT
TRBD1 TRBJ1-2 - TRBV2 CASRRQGEDGYTF TGTGCCAGCAGGCGACAGGGGGAGGATGGCTACACCTTC
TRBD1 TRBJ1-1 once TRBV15 CATSSRQGAEAFF TGTGCCACCAGCAGTCGGCAGGGGGCTGAAGCTTTCTTT
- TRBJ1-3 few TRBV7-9 CASSLGVGSSGNTIYF TGTGCCAGCAGCTTAGGGGTAGGGAGCTCTGGAAACACCATATATTTT
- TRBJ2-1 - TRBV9 CASSPRGQYNEQFF TGTGCCAGCAGCCCCCGAGGGCAGTACAATGAGCAGTTCTTC
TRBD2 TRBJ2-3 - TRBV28 CASSSPSGAFTDTQYF TGTGCCAGCAGCTCCCCTAGCGGGGCCTTCACAGATACGCAGTATTTT
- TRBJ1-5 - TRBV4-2 CASSQDTGDQPQHF TGTGCCAGCAGCCAAGATACAGGCGATCAGCCCCAGCATTTT
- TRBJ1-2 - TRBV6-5 CASSDPGGYGYTF TGTGCCAGCAGTGACCCCGGGGGCTATGGCTACACCTTC
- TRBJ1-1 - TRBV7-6 CASSPQTGNTEAFF TGTGCCAGCAGCCCCCAGACAGGAAACACTGAAGCTTTCTTT
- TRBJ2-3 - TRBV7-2 CASSSRGGTTDTQYF TGTGCCAGCAGTTCTAGGGGGGGGACCACAGATACGCAGTATTTT
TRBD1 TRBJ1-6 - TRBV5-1 CASSLAPQRTGIHNSPLHF TGCGCCAGCAGCTTGGCCCCCCAGAGGACAGGAATACATAATTCACCCCTCCACTTT
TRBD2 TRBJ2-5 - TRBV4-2 CASSQDLGAGGWETQYF TGTGCCAGCAGCCAAGATCTGGGAGCGGGAGGCTGGGAGACCCAGTACTTC
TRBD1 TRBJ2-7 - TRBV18 CASSPLLDRELSEQYF TGTGCCAGCTCACCACTCTTGGACAGGGAACTCTCCGAGCAGTACTTC
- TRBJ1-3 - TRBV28 CASSEGGARGNTIYF TGTGCCAGCAGTGAAGGGGGGGCGCGTGGAAACACCATATATTTT
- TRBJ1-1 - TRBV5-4 CASSLRGADTEAFF TGTGCCAGCAGCTTGCGGGGGGCGGACACTGAAGCTTTCTTT
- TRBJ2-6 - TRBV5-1 CASSPGSPGANVLTF TGCGCCAGCAGCCCAGGGTCCCCGGGGGCCAACGTCCTGACTTTC
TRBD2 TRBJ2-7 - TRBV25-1 CASRRSGGDSYEQYF TGTGCCAGCAGGAGAAGCGGGGGCGACTCCTACGAGCAGTACTTC
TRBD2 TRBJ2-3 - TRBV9 CASSMLAGGPRNTQYF TGTGCCAGCAGCATGCTAGCGGGAGGGCCTAGGAATACGCAGTATTTT
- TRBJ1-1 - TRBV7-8 CASSLAGVGTGAPARRFF -
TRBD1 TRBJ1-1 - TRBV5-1 CASRSGTGHDNTEAFF TGCGCCAGCAGATCCGGGACAGGGCACGATAACACTGAAGCTTTCTTT
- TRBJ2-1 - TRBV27 CASSLGAGYYNEQFF TGTGCCAGCAGTTTAGGGGCAGGGTACTACAATGAGCAGTTCTTC
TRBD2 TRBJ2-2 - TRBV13 CASSQGLAQFTGELFF TGTGCCAGCAGCCAGGGACTAGCCCAATTCACCGGGGAGCTGTTTTTT
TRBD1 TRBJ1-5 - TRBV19 CASSWGTVNSNQPQHF TGTGCCAGTAGTTGGGGGACAGTCAATAGCAATCAGCCCCAGCATTTT
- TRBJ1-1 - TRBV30 CAWSPQGTEAFF TGTGCCTGGAGTCCACAGGGAACTGAAGCTTTCTTT
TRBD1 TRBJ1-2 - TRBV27 CASSPGQGNNGYTF TGTGCCAGCAGTCCGGGACAGGGGAATAATGGCTACACCTTC
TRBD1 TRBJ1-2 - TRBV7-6 CASSPRDRGSSLGYTF TGTGCCAGCAGCCCTCGGGACAGGGGGAGTTCGTTGGGCTACACCTTC